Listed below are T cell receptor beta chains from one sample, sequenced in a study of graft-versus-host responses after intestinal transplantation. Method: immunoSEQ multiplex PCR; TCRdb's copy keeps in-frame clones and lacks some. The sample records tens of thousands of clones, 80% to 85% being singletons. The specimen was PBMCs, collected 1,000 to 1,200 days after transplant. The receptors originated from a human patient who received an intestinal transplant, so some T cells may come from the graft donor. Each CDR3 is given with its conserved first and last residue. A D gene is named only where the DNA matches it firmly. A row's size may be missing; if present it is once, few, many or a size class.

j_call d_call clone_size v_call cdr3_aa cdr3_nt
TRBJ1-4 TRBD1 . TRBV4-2 CASRGRGTGDEKLFF TGTGCCAGCAGAGGTAGAGGGACAGGGGATGAAAAACTGTTTTTT
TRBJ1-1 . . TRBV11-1 CASSLRSYTEAFF TGTGCCAGCAGCTTACGGTCTTACACTGAAGCTTTCTTT
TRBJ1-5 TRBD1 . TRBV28 CASSLRRDRYSSNQPQHF TGTGCCAGCAGTTTACGCCGGGACAGATACAGTAGCAATCAGCCCCAGCATTTT
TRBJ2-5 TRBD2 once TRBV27 CASSAQGTSRETQYF TGTGCCAGCAGTGCACAAGGGACTAGCAGAGAGACCCAGTACTTC
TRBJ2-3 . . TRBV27 CASSSTVGVGTQYF TGTGCCAGCAGCTCGACAGTGGGGGTAGGCACGCAGTATTTT
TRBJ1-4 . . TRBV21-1 CASIREKF TGTGCCAGCATAAGGGAGAAGTTT
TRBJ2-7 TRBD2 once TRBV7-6 CASSHGLAGGPKYEQYF TGTGCCAGCAGCCATGGACTAGCGGGAGGGCCTAAGTACGAGCAGTACTTC
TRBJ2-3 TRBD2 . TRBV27 CASSLRVAGGRDTQYF TGTGCCAGCAGTTTAAGGGTAGCGGGAGGGCGGGATACGCAGTATTTT
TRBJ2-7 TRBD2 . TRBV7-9 CASSPLLGLAGGYGEQYF TGTGCCAGCAGCCCCCTCCTGGGACTAGCGGGAGGGTACGGCGAGCAGTACTTC
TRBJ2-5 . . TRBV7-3 CASSPDRLETQYF TGTGCCAGCAGCCCGGACAGACTAGAGACCCAGTACTTC
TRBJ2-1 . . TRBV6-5 CASSYGVNNEQFF TGTGCCAGCAGTTACGGGGTAAACAATGAGCAGTTCTTC
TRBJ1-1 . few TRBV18 CASSTLPITGGNTEAFF TGTGCCAGCTCAACACTACCTATTACTGGGGGGAACACTGAAGCTTTCTTT
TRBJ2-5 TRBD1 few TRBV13 CASSLYRGETQYF TGTGCCAGCAGCTTATACAGGGGGGAGACCCAGTACTTC
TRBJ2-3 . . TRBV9 CASSVRPEPSTDTQYF TGTGCCAGCAGCGTACGGCCAGAGCCTAGCACAGATACGCAGTATTTT
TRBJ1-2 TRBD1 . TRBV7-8 CASRHGTGEGYTF TGTGCCAGCAGGCATGGGACAGGGGAAGGCTACACCTTC
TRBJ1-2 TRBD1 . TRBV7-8 CASSAPGTGLLHGYTF TGTGCCAGCAGCGCCCCCGGGACAGGTCTTCTTCATGGCTACACCTTC
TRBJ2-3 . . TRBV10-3 CATTWRGDTDTQYF TGTGCCACCACCTGGCGGGGAGACACAGATACGCAGTATTTT
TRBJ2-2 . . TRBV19 CASNVGVRGNTGELFF TGTGCCAGTAATGTGGGAGTCAGAGGGAACACCGGGGAGCTGTTTTTT
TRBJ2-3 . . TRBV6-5 CAISLGDTQYF TGTGCCATCTCTTTGGGAGATACGCAGTATTTT
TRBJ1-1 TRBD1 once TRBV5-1 CASRGQGRGFEAFF TGCGCCAGCAGGGGACAGGGGAGGGGGTTTGAAGCTTTCTTT
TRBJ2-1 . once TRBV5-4 CASSLTGRNEQFF TGTGCCAGCAGCCTAACAGGGAGGAATGAGCAGTTCTTC
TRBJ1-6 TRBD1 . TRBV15 CATSRDRGRYNSPLHF TGTGCCACCAGCAGGGACAGGGGGCGATATAATTCACCCCTCCACTTT
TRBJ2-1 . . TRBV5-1 CASSWVGDNEQFF TGCGCCAGCAGCTGGGTCGGGGACAATGAGCAGTTCTTC
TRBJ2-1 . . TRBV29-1 CSVQRDGAYNEQFF TGCAGCGTTCAAAGGGACGGGGCCTACAATGAGCAGTTCTTC
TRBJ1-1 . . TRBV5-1 CASSLGIGGPTEAFF TGCGCCAGCAGCTTGGGAATAGGAGGCCCCACTGAAGCTTTCTTT
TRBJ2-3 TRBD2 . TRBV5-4 CASGLAGIRDTQYF TGTGCCAGCGGACTAGCGGGAATAAGAGATACGCAGTATTTT
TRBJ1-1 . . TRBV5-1 CASSLQVSVNTEAFF TGCGCCAGCAGCTTACAGGTCAGCGTGAACACTGAAGCTTTCTTT
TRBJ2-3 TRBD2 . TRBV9 CASTPSSREGQIEQYF TGTGCCAGCACCCCCTCATCGCGGGAGGGTCAGATAGAGCAGTATTTT
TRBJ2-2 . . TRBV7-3 CASSFQEGGELFF TGTGCCAGCAGCTTTCAGGAGGGCGGGGAGCTGTTTTTT
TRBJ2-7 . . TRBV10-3 CAAGSRYEQYF TGTGCCGCAGGCAGCCGCTACGAGCAGTACTTC
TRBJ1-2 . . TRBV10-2 CASSAQVTNYGYTF TGCGCCAGCAGTGCCCAGGTTACTAACTATGGCTACACCTTC
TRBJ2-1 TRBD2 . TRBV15 CATSRVGTSPNEQFF TGTGCCACCAGCAGAGTCGGGACTAGCCCCAATGAGCAGTTCTTC
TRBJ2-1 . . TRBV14 CASSQMVSYNEQFF TGTGCCAGCAGCCAAATGGTCTCCTACAATGAGCAGTTCTTC
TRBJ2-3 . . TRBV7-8 CASSSALGTQYF TGTGCCAGCAGCTCGGCGTTAGGAACGCAGTATTTT
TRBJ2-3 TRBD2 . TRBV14 CASSWGGTPTDTQYF TGTGCCAGCAGCTGGGGGGGTACCCCCACAGATACGCAGTATTTT
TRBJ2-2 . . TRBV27 CASSLGPTGELFF TGTGCCAGCAGTTTAGGGCCCACCGGGGAGCTGTTTTTT
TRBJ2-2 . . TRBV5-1 CASSFRTSNTGELFF TGCGCCAGCAGCTTCCGGACTTCTAACACCGGGGAGCTGTTTTTT
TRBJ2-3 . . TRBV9 CASSAGDEGTQYF TGTGCCAGCAGCGCTGGAGACGAGGGGACGCAGTATTTT
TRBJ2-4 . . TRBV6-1 CASSEEEGEGGKNIQYF TGTGCCAGCAGTGAAGAAGAGGGGGAGGGCGGGAAAAACATTCAGTACTTC
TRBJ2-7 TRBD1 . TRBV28 CASRGGTGIREQYF TGTGCCAGCAGGGGAGGGACAGGGATTCGCGAGCAGTACTTC
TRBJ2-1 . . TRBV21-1 CASSKVAGGGNEQFF TGTGCCAGCAGCAAAGTCGCGGGAGGCGGGAATGAGCAGTTCTTC